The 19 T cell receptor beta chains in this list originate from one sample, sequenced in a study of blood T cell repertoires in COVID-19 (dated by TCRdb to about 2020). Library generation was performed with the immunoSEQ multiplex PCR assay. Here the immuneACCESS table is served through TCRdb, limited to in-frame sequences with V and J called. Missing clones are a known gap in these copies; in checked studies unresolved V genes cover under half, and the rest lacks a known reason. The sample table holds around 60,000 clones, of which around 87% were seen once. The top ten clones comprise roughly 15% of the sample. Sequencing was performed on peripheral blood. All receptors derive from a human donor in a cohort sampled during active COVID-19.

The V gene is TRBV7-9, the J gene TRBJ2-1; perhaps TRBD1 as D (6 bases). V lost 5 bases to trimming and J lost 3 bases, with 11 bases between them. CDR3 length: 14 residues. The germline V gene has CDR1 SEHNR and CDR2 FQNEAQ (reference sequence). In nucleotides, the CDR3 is TGTGCCAGCAGCCTGGGACAAGGCTACAATGAGCAGTTCTTC. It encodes CASSLGQGYNEQFF.

The CDR3 here is CASSPLLNRDSDIDTEAFF. For the CDR3, the DNA is TGTGCCAGCAGTCCCCTACTAAATCGGGACTCCGACATCGACACTGAAGCTTTCTTT. The chain carries TRBV6-2 or TRBV6-3 and TRBJ1-1, with a weak D call TRBD1 (5 bases). Per the germline V gene, CDR1 is MNHEY and CDR2 is SVGEGT. The CDR3 runs 19 residues. V was shortened by 5 bases and J by 3 bases, with 28 bases between the two germline ends.

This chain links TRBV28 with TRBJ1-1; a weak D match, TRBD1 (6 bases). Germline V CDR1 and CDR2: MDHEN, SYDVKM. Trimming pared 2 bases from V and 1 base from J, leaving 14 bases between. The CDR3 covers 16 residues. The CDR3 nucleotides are TGTGCCAGCAGTTTAAGGGGGAGGGAAGAGAACACTGAAGCTTTCTTT. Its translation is CASSLRGREENTEAFF.

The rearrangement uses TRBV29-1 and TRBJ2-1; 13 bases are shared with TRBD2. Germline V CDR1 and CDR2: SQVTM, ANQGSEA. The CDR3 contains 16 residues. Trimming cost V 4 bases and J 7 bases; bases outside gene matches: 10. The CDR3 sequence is CSVGISGLAGVNEQFF. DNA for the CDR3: TGCAGCGTTGGTATTAGTGGACTAGCGGGAGTTAATGAGCAGTTCTTC.

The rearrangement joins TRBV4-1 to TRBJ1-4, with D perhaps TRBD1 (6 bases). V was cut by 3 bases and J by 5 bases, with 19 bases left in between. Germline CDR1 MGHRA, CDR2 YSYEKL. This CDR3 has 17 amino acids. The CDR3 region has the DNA TGCGCCAGCAGCCACCAAACCTTGGGGGGGCGGAATGAAAAACTGTTTTTT. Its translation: CASSHQTLGGRNEKLFF.

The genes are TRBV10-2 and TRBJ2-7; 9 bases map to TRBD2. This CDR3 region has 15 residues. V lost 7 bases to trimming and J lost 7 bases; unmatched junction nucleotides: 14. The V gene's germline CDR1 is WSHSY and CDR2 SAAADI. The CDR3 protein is CASTVPRGRAGEQYF. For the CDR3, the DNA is TGCGCCAGCACCGTACCTCGCGGGAGGGCCGGAGAGCAGTACTTC.

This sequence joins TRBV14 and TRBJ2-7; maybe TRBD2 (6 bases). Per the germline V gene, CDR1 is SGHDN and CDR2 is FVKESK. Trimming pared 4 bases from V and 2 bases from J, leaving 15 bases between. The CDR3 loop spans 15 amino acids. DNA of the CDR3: TGTGCCAGCAGCCGAACTTCACTAGCCACCTACGAGCAGTACTTC. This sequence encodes CASSRTSLATYEQYF.

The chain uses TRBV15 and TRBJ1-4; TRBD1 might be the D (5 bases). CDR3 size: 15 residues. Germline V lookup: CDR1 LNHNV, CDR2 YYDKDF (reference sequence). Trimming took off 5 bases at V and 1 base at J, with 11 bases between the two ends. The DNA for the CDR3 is TGTGCCACCAGCGGGTGGACAAGAACTAATGAAAAACTGTTTTTT. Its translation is CATSGWTRTNEKLFF.

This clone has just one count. This CDR3 reads CASSEATGNGYTF. CDR3 nucleotide sequence: TGTGCCAGCAGTGAAGCGACAGGGAACGGCTACACCTTC. The V call is TRBV6-1, the J call TRBJ1-2; 7 nucleotides align to TRBD1. The length of the CDR3 is 13 residues. Germline assignment: CDR1 MNHNS and CDR2 SASEGT. V lost 0 bases, J lost 8 bases, and 3 bases stayed unmatched.

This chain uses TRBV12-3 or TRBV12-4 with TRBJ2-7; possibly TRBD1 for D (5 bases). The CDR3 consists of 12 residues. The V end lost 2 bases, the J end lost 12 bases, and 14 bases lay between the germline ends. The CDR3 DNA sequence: TGTGCCAGCAGTTTATACCCGACAGAGGCGTACTTC. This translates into CASSLYPTEAYF.

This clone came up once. CDR3 region: CASSPLNRLRDSPYEQYF. CDR3 nucleotide sequence: TGTGCCAGCAGCCCCTTAAACAGACTCCGGGACTCACCCTACGAGCAGTACTTC. The chain combines TRBV11-2 with TRBJ2-7, with a possible D match to TRBD2 (6 bases). From germline, CDR1 is SGHAT and CDR2 FQNNGV. V lost 5 bases, J lost 2 bases, and 25 bases lay in between. The CDR3 length is 18 residues.

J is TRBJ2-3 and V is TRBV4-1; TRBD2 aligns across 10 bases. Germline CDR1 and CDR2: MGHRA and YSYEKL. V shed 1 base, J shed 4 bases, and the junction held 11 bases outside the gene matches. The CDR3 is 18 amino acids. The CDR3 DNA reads TGCGCCAGCAGCCAAGCTAACGGGGCTAGCGGGAGCTCAGATACGCAGTATTTT. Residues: CASSQANGASGSSDTQYF.

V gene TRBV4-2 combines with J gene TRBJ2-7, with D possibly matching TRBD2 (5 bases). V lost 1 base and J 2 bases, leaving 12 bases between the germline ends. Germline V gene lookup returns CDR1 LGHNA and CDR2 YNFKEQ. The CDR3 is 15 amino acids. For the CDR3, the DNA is TGTGCCAGCAGCCAAGGAGGAAGCGGCCCCTACGAGCAGTACTTC. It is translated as CASSQGGSGPYEQYF.

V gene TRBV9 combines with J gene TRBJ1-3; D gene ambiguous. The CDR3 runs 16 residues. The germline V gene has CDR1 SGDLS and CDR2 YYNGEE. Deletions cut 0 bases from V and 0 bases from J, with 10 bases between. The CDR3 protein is CASSVATPSSGNTIYF. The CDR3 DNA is TGTGCCAGCAGCGTAGCGACGCCTAGCTCTGGAAACACCATATATTTT.

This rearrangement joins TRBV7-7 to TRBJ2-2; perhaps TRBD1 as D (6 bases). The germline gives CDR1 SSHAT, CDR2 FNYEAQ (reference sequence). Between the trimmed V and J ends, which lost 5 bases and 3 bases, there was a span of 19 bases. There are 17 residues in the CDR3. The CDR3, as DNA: TGTGCCAGCAGCACCCCAATTACAGGGTTGGACACCGGGGAGCTGTTTTTT. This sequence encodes CASSTPITGLDTGELFF.

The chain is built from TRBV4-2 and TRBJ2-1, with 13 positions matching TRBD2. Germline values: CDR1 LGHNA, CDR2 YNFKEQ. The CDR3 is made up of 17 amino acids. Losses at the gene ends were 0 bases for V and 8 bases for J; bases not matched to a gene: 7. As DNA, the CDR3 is TGTGCCAGCAGCCAAGATCCGACTAGCGGGAGGATCTATGAGCAGTTCTTC. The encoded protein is CASSQDPTSGRIYEQFF.

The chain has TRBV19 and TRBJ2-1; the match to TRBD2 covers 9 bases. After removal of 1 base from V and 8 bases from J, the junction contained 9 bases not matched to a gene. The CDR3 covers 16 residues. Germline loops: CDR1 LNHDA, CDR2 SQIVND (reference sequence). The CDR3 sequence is CASSIAGSGSRYEQFF. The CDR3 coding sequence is TGTGCCAGTAGTATAGCGGGTAGCGGGAGTAGGTATGAGCAGTTCTTC.

CDR3 loop: CASSLARVGVYPNEQFF. The DNA of the CDR3 is TGTGCCAGCAGCTTAGCGCGTGTAGGGGTATACCCCAATGAGCAGTTCTTC. The chain couples TRBV7-9 to TRBJ2-1; tentatively, D is TRBD1 (5 bases). The CDR3 covers 17 residues. Germline lookup yields CDR1 SEHNR and CDR2 FQNEAQ (reference sequence). V lost 0 bases to trimming and J lost 6 bases, with 18 bases between them.

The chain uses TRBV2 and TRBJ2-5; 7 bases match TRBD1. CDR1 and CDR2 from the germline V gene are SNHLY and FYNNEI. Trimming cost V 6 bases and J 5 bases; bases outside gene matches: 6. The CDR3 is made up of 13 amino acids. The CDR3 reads CASSVQGVETQYF. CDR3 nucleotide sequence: TGTGCCAGCAGCGTCCAGGGGGTCGAGACCCAGTACTTC.